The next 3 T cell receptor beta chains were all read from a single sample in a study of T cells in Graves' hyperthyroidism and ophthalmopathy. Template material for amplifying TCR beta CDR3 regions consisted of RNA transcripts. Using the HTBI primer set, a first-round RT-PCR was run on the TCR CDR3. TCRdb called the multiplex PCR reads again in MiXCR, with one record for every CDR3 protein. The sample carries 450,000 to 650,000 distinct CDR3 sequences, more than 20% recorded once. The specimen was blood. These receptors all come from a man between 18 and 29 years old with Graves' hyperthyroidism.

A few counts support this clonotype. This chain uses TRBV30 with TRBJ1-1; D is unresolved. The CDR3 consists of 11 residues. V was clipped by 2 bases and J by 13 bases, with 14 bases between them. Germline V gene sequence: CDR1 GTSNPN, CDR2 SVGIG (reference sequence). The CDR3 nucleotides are TGTGCCTGGAGTTCGGATAGCGACCTTTTCTTT. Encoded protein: CAWSSDSDLFF.

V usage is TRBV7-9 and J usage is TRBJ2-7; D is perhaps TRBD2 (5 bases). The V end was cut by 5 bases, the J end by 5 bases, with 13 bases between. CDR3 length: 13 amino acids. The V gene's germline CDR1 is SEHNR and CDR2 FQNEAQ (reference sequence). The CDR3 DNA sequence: TGTGCCAGCAGCCCTCCGGCGGGCCACGAGCAGTACTTC. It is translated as CASSPPAGHEQYF.

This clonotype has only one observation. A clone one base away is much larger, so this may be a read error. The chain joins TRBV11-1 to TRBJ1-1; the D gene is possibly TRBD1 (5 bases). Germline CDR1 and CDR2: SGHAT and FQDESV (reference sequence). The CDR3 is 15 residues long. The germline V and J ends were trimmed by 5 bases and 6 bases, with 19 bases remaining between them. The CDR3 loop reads CASSPLRGTGSEAFF. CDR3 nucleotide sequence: TGTGCCAGCAGCCCCTTACGGGGGACCGGGTCTGAAGCTTTCTTT.